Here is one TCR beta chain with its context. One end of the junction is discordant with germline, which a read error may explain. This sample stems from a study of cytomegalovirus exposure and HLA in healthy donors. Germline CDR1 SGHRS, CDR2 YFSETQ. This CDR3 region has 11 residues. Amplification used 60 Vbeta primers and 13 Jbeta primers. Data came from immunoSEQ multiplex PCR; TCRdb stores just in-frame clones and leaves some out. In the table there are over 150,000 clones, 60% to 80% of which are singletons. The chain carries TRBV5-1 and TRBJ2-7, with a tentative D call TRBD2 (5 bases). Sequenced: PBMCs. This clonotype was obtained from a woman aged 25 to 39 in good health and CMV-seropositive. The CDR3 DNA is TGCGCCAGCAGCTTTGAGGGAGACCTAGACTTC. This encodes CASSFEGDLDF.